This is a list of T cell receptor beta chains from one sample in a study of cytomegalovirus exposure and HLA in healthy donors. The protocol was immunoSEQ multiplex PCR, while the TCRdb copy is restricted to in-frame clones and leaves out a portion. Of 120,000 or so clones listed, around 70% are singletons. The specimen was PBMCs. The receptors originated from a man in his forties in good health and CMV-seropositive. CDR3s include the opening cysteine and the closing phenylalanine or tryptophan. D genes are given only for firm matches.

v_gene	d_gene	len	j_gene	CDR3aa
TRBV15	TRBD1	15	TRBJ2-7	CATSPGTGTSYEQYF
TRBV4-2	-	17	TRBJ2-2	CASSQPTQIDSTGELFF
TRBV7-2	-	16	TRBJ1-4	CASSSYTGTQGEKLFF
TRBV27	-	16	TRBJ2-5	CASRSNRGLPQETQYF
TRBV5-6	-	12	TRBJ2-3	CASSSYPDTQYF
TRBV11-2	-	15	TRBJ2-7	CASSLSSGAGYEQYF
TRBV7-2	-	14	TRBJ2-3	CASSYRLGTDTQYF
TRBV4-3	TRBD2	16	TRBJ2-7	CASSHGLAGGDYEQYF
TRBV4-2	-	18	TRBJ1-2	CASSQDGGADDANYGYTF
TRBV28	-	12	TRBJ2-7	CASSSGITEQYF
TRBV28	-	12	TRBJ2-1	CASSKQGHEQFF
TRBV5-6	TRBD1	14	TRBJ2-1	CASSGETGVGEQFF
TRBV19	-	16	TRBJ2-5	CASSETGRRAQETQYF
TRBV6-5	TRBD1	14	TRBJ2-7	CASRPTGTAYEQYF
TRBV6-1	TRBD1	12	TRBJ1-4	CAGRTGNEKLFF
TRBV2	TRBD1	16	TRBJ1-2	CASRSGTGSWSDGYTF
TRBV9	-	13	TRBJ2-7	CASSAGIQYEQYF
TRBV19	-	12	TRBJ2-1	CASSWRFNEQFF
TRBV7-8	-	16	TRBJ1-4	CASTRGVGATNEKLFF
TRBV28	TRBD1	14	TRBJ2-2	CASSRRQGGRELFF
TRBV27	-	12	TRBJ1-2	CASSRGAGGYTF
TRBV10-3	-	15	TRBJ2-1	CAISESRGGVNEQFF
TRBV7-3	TRBD2	16	TRBJ2-5	CASSPSGGASRETQYF
TRBV7-9	-	15	TRBJ1-2	CASSPALNGGNGYTF
TRBV30	TRBD2	16	TRBJ2-1	CALETSGGFSYNEQFF
TRBV6-6	-	15	TRBJ2-3	CASRQGRGDTDTQYF
TRBV5-8	-	14	TRBJ1-1	CASSLGQKNTEAFF
TRBV6-5	TRBD1	12	TRBJ2-3	CASTGQQDTQYF
TRBV29-1	TRBD2	15	TRBJ2-7	CSVELAGEVPYEQYF
TRBV5-1	-	14	TRBJ1-2	CASSLDTGTYGYTF
TRBV2	TRBD2	17	TRBJ2-4	CASDGLVAGGMNNIQYF
TRBV28	TRBD1	17	TRBJ1-5	CASSPEGTGIRDQPQHF
TRBV30	TRBD1	13	TRBJ2-7	CAWSAQGAYEQYF
TRBV4-3	-	17	TRBJ2-1	CASSQEKSWLAANEQFF
TRBV10-3	TRBD1	13	TRBJ1-1	CAIRHGTGQEAFF
TRBV7-2	-	16	TRBJ2-5	CASSYRRGRRAETQYF
TRBV6-5	TRBD2	10	TRBJ2-3	CATHSAGVHF
TRBV28	-	13	TRBJ1-4	CASRWGGNEKLFF
TRBV19	TRBD1	15	TRBJ1-2	CASSESGTGGLGYTF
TRBV1	-	20	TRBJ2-3	CTSSQDLGTSGGHSTDTQYF
TRBV19	-	13	TRBJ2-7	CASSTGHNYEQYF
TRBV2	-	14	TRBJ2-5	CASSGDRRQETQYF
TRBV5-4	TRBD1	18	TRBJ2-7	CASSLGTVGTGGEDEQYF
TRBV5-1	-	14	TRBJ1-2	CASSLTDRSGGYTF
TRBV9	TRBD1	17	TRBJ1-1	CASSVVDRGPPYTEAFF
TRBV7-9	-	13	TRBJ2-5	CASNPGVEETQYF
TRBV19	-	15	TRBJ1-1	CASSAYKSVNTEAFF
TRBV28	TRBD2	14	TRBJ2-7	CASSPGLAGGGQYF